The 20 T cell receptor beta chains below all came from one sample that was sequenced in a study of OX40 agonist ivuxolimab in advanced cancers. Data came from immunoSEQ multiplex PCR; TCRdb stores just in-frame clones and leaves some out. The sample shows about 99,000 clones, approximately 95% of them seen only once. The input for sequencing was CD4+ or CD8+ T cells sorted from blood, taken in a trial of the OX40 agonist ivuxolimab. Every receptor here comes from an adult with an advanced solid tumor such as melanoma, head and neck, liver or kidney cancer.

Only one count was recorded for this clone. The same CDR3 can be traced to other DNA sequences in this sample. This chain uses TRBV7-9 with TRBJ2-1; D not certain. Germline lookup yields CDR1 SEHNR and CDR2 FQNEAQ (reference sequence). With 1 base removed from V and 4 bases from J, the gap between germline ends came to 5 bases. The CDR3 extends over 13 amino acids. The CDR3 coding sequence is TGTGCCAGCAGCTTAGGCCTGTACAATGAGCAGTTCTTC. Translating it yields CASSLGLYNEQFF.

V is TRBV11-1 and J is TRBJ2-7; D possibly corresponds to TRBD2 (5 bases). The CDR3 consists of 12 residues. Trimming took 2 bases from V and 3 from J, leaving 5 bases between them. CDR1 and CDR2 (germline): SGHAT, FQDESV (reference sequence). The CDR3 spells CASSLTSYEQYF. In DNA, the CDR3 is TGTGCCAGCAGCTTAACTAGCTACGAGCAGTACTTC.

The chain recombines TRBV29-1 with TRBJ2-7, with D perhaps matching TRBD2 (6 bases). Trimming pared 4 bases from V and 0 bases from J, leaving 7 bases between. Germline CDR1 reads SQVTM; CDR2 reads ANQGSEA. The CDR3 runs to 12 residues. The chain's CDR3 is CSVGTNSYEQYF. The CDR3 bases are TGCAGCGTTGGGACTAACTCCTACGAGCAGTACTTC.

This rearrangement joins TRBV7-8 to TRBJ2-5, with D perhaps matching TRBD1 or TRBD2 (5 bases each). V was clipped by 5 bases and J by 5 bases, with 18 bases between them. The CDR3 extends over 15 amino acids. The V gene's germline CDR1 is SGHVS and CDR2 FQNEAQ. The CDR3 region has the DNA TGTGCCAGCAGCATAGAGCCGGGGCCCCTGGAGACCCAGTACTTC. Encoded protein: CASSIEPGPLETQYF.

The chain carries TRBV6-6 and TRBJ2-7; 10 bases align to TRBD1. The CDR3 length is 14 residues. Losses at the gene ends were 7 bases for V and 2 bases for J; bases not matched to a gene: 5. Germline CDR1 reads MNHNY; CDR2 reads SVGAGI (reference sequence). CDR3 in DNA: TGTGCCAGCAAGACAGGGGGCGCGGCCTACGAGCAGTACTTC. This encodes CASKTGGAAYEQYF.

A note on this clone: This specimen includes other DNA sequences encoding the same CDR3. The CDR3 coding sequence is TGTGCCAGCAGTTACTCCTCGACAGGGGGCGGTGAAGCTTTCTTT. Residues: CASSYSSTGGGEAFF. This chain joins TRBV6-5 and TRBJ1-1, with TRBD1 identical over 10 bases. CDR1 is MNHEY and CDR2 is SVGAGI in the germline V gene. The CDR3 contains 15 residues. The V segment lost 0 bases and the J segment 7 bases; nucleotides outside the gene matches: 5.

Note on this clone: This sample includes further DNA sequences coding for the same CDR3. This chain uses TRBV6-5 with TRBJ2-7, with D possibly called TRBD1 or TRBD2 (5 bases each). This CDR3 is built from 13 residues. Deletions cut 0 bases from V and 3 bases from J, with 6 bases between. The germline V gene has CDR1 MNHEY and CDR2 SVGAGI. The CDR3, as DNA: TGTGCCAGCAGTTACTCGGGGGACTACGAGCAGTACTTC. Translated: CASSYSGDYEQYF.

J is TRBJ1-1 and V is TRBV7-6; no firm D call. V dropped 5 bases and J dropped 0 bases, with 4 bases sitting between them. Germline CDR1 and CDR2: SGHVS and FNYEAQ. This CDR3 contains 12 residues. CDR3 DNA sequence: TGTGCCAGCAGCAAGATGAACACTGAAGCTTTCTTT. Translation gives CASSKMNTEAFF.

CDR3 nucleotides: TGCAGTGCTCCTCAGGTGGATACGCAGTATTTT. It is translated as CSAPQVDTQYF. This chain joins TRBV20-1 and TRBJ2-3; D not resolved. The CDR3 sequence is 11 residues long. Germline assignment: CDR1 DFQATT and CDR2 SNEGSKA (reference sequence). Trimming shortened V by 5 bases and J by 6 bases, and 9 bases separated the two germline ends.

The chain combines TRBV19 with TRBJ1-2; no clear D. CDR1 and CDR2 from the germline V gene are LNHDA and SQIVND (reference sequence). V lost 10 bases and J lost 5, with 14 bases in between. The CDR3 is made up of 12 amino acids. CDR3 in DNA: TGTGCCACCCGGGCGGGCCTTTATGGCTACACCTTC. Translation gives CATRAGLYGYTF.

The chain has TRBV28 and TRBJ1-1; TRBD1 might be the D (5 bases). The CDR3 has 14 amino acids. The V gene lost 6 bases and the J gene lost 4 bases, with 15 bases spanning the gap. Germline loops: CDR1 MDHEN, CDR2 SYDVKM. The CDR3 spells CASSLIAGSTEAFF. CDR3 in DNA: TGTGCCAGCAGCCTTATCGCAGGGAGCACTGAAGCTTTCTTT.

The chain joins TRBV7-3 to TRBJ2-1; 7 bases map to TRBD2. The CDR3 length is 15 residues. CDR1 is SGHTA, CDR2 FQGTGA, per germline. Trimming cost V 5 bases and J 3 bases; bases outside gene matches: 7. The CDR3 is CASSPASSGYNEQFF. In nucleotides, the CDR3 is TGTGCCAGCAGCCCCGCGTCTAGCGGCTACAATGAGCAGTTCTTC.

The chain is built from TRBV7-9 and TRBJ2-5; D unresolved. The CDR3 contains 14 residues. Germline V lookup: CDR1 SEHNR, CDR2 FQNEAQ (reference sequence). Trimming removed 5 bases at V and 2 bases at J, with 12 bases between. The DNA for the CDR3 is TGTGCCAGCAGCGGTGAGTCTCCTCAAGAGACCCAGTACTTC. Its translation: CASSGESPQETQYF.

This clone came up once. This chain links TRBV4-2 with TRBJ1-3; D unclear. V was pared by 2 bases and J by 1 base, with 12 bases between. The CDR3 totals 16 residues. Germline assignment: CDR1 LGHNA and CDR2 YNFKEQ. The CDR3 nucleotides read TGTGCCAGCAGCCAACCGATGGCATCATCTGGAAACACCATATATTTT. It codes for CASSQPMASSGNTIYF.

The V call is TRBV27, the J call TRBJ2-4, with TRBD2 identical over 10 bases. J gave up 7 bases and V 6 bases, and 3 bases lay outside the gene matches. From germline, CDR1 is MNHEY and CDR2 SMNVEV (reference sequence). This CDR3 spans 13 amino acids. In DNA form, the CDR3 reads TGTGCCAGCAGACTAGCGGGGCAGAACATTCAGTACTTC. The encoded protein is CASRLAGQNIQYF.

About this clone: The identical CDR3 is also encoded by other nucleotide sequences in the sample. The chain uses TRBV4-1 and TRBJ2-5, with D possibly being TRBD2 (5 bases). In germline, CDR1 is MGHRA, CDR2 YSYEKL. This CDR3 contains 12 residues. V dropped 1 base and J dropped 5 bases, with 5 bases sitting between them. DNA for the CDR3: TGCGCCAGCAGCCAAGGAGGGGAGACCCAGTACTTC. Translating gives CASSQGGETQYF.

The gene calls are TRBV12-5 and TRBJ2-1; a possible D gene is TRBD2 (6 bases). Germline values: CDR1 LGHNT, CDR2 FRNRAP. Trimming stripped 3 bases from V and 6 bases from J, with 12 bases between. This CDR3 has 14 amino acids. CDR3 sequence: CASGFSGTPNEQFF. The CDR3 bases are TGTGCTAGTGGTTTCTCCGGGACTCCCAATGAGCAGTTCTTC.

The chain employs TRBV5-1 and TRBJ2-5; D gene uncertain. CDR3 length equals 11 residues. From germline, CDR1 is SGHRS and CDR2 YFSETQ. Trimming pared 3 bases from V and 4 bases from J, leaving 4 bases between. The CDR3 nucleotides are TGCGCCAGCAGCTCCCCAGAGACCCAGTACTTC. It codes for CASSSPETQYF.

The rearrangement joins TRBV6-6 to TRBJ2-7, with a weak D call TRBD1 (6 bases). V shed 5 bases and J shed 2 bases, with 10 bases lying between them. Germline V CDR1 and CDR2: MNHNY, SVGAGI (reference sequence). The CDR3 is 13 residues long. CDR3 nucleotide sequence: TGTGCCAGCAGTGTCGGACAGCCCTACGAGCAGTACTTC. Its protein is CASSVGQPYEQYF.

CDR3 nucleotides: TGTGCCAGCAGCCAAGTCCAGGGCGGTGGGGACTATTACAATGAGCAGTTCTTC. Its protein product is CASSQVQGGGDYYNEQFF. The gene calls are TRBV4-2 and TRBJ2-1, with 7 bases that match TRBD2. The CDR3 spans 18 residues. Germline V lookup: CDR1 LGHNA, CDR2 YNFKEQ. Trimming cost V 1 base and J 4 bases; bases outside gene matches: 13.